One and the same sample provided the 25 T cell receptor beta chains below, sequenced in a study of tumor-infiltrating lymphocytes in primary liver carcinoma. The study extracted blood RNA from unsorted whole blood and also extracted germline DNA. The authors made TCR beta cDNA from 450 to 600 ng total RNA with a constant-region primer. Investigators got TCR beta libraries out of three nested multiplex PCR rounds, done with slightly modified ARM-PCR. In the first two PCR rounds, TRBV1-TRBV30 forward primers were paired with a C-beta reverse primer, and each round lasted nine to ten cycles. In TCRdb, the multiplex PCR reads were re-called with MiXCR into one record per CDR3 protein. Of about 320,000 distinct CDR3 sequences in the sample, around 50% were seen once. Sequencing was carried out using peripheral blood. The receptors originated from a young woman with primary liver carcinoma and hepatitis B virus infection.

This clonotype was seen at least ten times. J is TRBJ2-4 and V is TRBV6-2 or TRBV6-3; maybe TRBD1 (5 bases). The V gene's germline CDR1 is MNHEY and CDR2 SVGEGT. This CDR3 has 15 residues. Trimming cost V 2 bases and J 0 bases, with 8 bases left between them. The CDR3, as DNA: TGTGCCAGCAGTTACGTGGGGCTAGCCAAAAACATTCAGTACTTC. This encodes CASSYVGLAKNIQYF.

This clonotype was observed a handful of times. This CDR3 reads CASSLSSGRAYEQYF. The CDR3 DNA reads as TGTGCCAGCAGCTTATCCAGCGGGAGGGCCTACGAGCAGTACTTC. This chain links TRBV7-9 with TRBJ2-7; 10 bases are shared with TRBD2. The germline V gene has CDR1 SEHNR and CDR2 FQNEAQ (reference sequence). With 2 bases clipped from V and 2 bases from J, the junction kept 3 bases outside the gene matches. This CDR3 spans 15 amino acids.

Regarding this clonotype: One end of the junction fails to match germline, which may point to a read error. The chain uses TRBV4-2 and TRBJ2-7; 9 positions agree with TRBD2. The CDR3 is 16 amino acids. Germline V CDR1 and CDR2: LGHNA, YNFKEQ. The CDR3 DNA sequence: TGTGCCAGCTGCCAAGTGAGCGGGAGGAGCTCCTACGAGCAGTACTTC. It is translated as CASCQVSGRSSYEQYF.

The chain has TRBV6-5 and TRBJ2-3, with a weak D call TRBD1 (6 bases). Deletions cut 0 bases from V and 5 bases from J, with 12 bases between. The germline gives CDR1 MNHEY, CDR2 SVGAGI. The CDR3 spans 15 residues. The CDR3 reads CASSYSGARLDTQYF. Written as DNA, the CDR3 is TGTGCCAGCAGTTACTCGGGGGCCCGATTAGATACGCAGTATTTT.

About this clonotype itself: This may be a read error, as it is one base from a much larger clone. V usage is TRBV6-5 and J usage is TRBJ1-1; D might be TRBD1 (5 bases). Germline assignment: CDR1 MNHEY and CDR2 SVGAGI. The CDR3 spans 15 residues. For the CDR3, the DNA is TGTGCCAGCATCAAAAGGGGACGAGGGAACACTGAAGATTTCTTT. It translates to CASIKRGRGNTEDFF.

This clonotype was seen more than once but under ten times. The chain joins TRBV6-5 to TRBJ2-3; no definite D call. The CDR3 sequence is 14 residues long. The ends were cut back, 7 bases at V and 3 bases at J, with 14 bases in the middle. Germline V gene sequence: CDR1 MNHEY, CDR2 SVGAGI. The DNA for the CDR3 is TGTGCCAGCAATCCGCTCTCAAGGACAGATACGCAGTATTTT. Residues: CASNPLSRTDTQYF.

There are a few counts of this clonotype. This sequence joins TRBV28 and TRBJ1-5; a weak D match, TRBD1 (6 bases). This CDR3 contains 15 residues. Germline V lookup: CDR1 MDHEN, CDR2 SYDVKM. The ends were cut back, 6 bases at V and 15 bases at J, with 27 bases in the middle. For the CDR3, the DNA is TGTGCCAGCAGCCTTACCCCGGGACAAGAGAAGGGTGGGCATTTT. Its protein is CASSLTPGQEKGGHF. The entire variable domain, with the rest obtained from reference TRBV28 and TRBJ1-5, is as follows: DVKVTQSSRYLVKRTGEKVFLECVQDMDHENMFWYRQDPGLGLRLIYFSYDVKMKEKGDIPEGYSVSREKKERFSLILESASTNQTSMYLCASSLTPGQEKGGHFGDGTRLSIL.

This chain connects TRBV11-2 to TRBJ1-2, with D possibly TRBD1 on 6 matching bases. The CDR3 loop spans 17 amino acids. Germline-derived CDR1 and CDR2 are SGHAT and FQNNGV. Trimming took 2 bases from V and 2 from J, leaving 18 bases between them. CDR3 sequence (DNA): TGTGCCAGCAGCTTAAGTGGAACAGGGAAGGAAAACTATGGCTACACCTTC. It translates to CASSLSGTGKENYGYTF.

This clonotype was counted only a few times. V usage is TRBV7-9 and J usage is TRBJ1-2; the D is unclear. The CDR3 has 12 residues. The germline gives CDR1 SEHNR, CDR2 FQNEAQ (reference sequence). The V and J ends lost 5 bases and 8 bases respectively, with 12 bases between them. In nucleotides, the CDR3 is TGTGCCAGCAGCCTTAATCGAGAGGGCTACACCTTC. Residues: CASSLNREGYTF.

On this clonotype itself: A much larger clone differs from this one at a single base, so this may be a read error. V is TRBV14 and J is TRBJ2-3; 8 positions match TRBD2. CDR1 and CDR2 (germline): SGHDN, FVKESK. This CDR3 has 20 residues. CDR3 sequence reads: CASSQKSPAGVWGRTYTQYF. The CDR3 nucleotides read TGTGCCAGCAGCCAAAAGTCTCCAGCGGGAGTTTGGGGCCGCACATATACGCAGTATTTT.

This clonotype occurred a few times. The chain is built from TRBV12-5 and TRBJ2-1, with 15 bases matching TRBD2. The CDR3 consists of 20 residues. Germline values: CDR1 LGHNT, CDR2 FRNRAP. V shed 0 bases and J 0 bases; nucleotides not matched to a gene: 6. Written as DNA, the CDR3 is TGTGCTAGTGGTTTGGTACGGGGGACTAGCGGGAGGAGCTCCTACAATGAGCAGTTCTTC. Translation gives CASGLVRGTSGRSSYNEQFF. The variable domain in full, completed from reference TRBV12-5 and TRBJ2-1, reads DARVTQTPRHKVTEMGQEVTMRCQPILGHNTVFWYRQTMMQGLELLAYFRNRAPLDDSGMPKDRFSAEMPDATLATLKIQPSEPRDSAVYFCASGLVRGTSGRSSYNEQFFGPGTRLTVL.

This chain uses TRBV12-3 or TRBV12-4 with TRBJ1-3, with unresolved D. The CDR3 sequence is 14 residues long. Trimming removed 7 bases from V and 1 base from J, with 11 bases in between. CDR3 bases: TGTGCCAGCAATCTTTGGGGATCTGGAAACACCATATATTTT. It specifies CASNLWGSGNTIYF.

Concerning this clonotype itself: Possible read error: a much larger clone is one base away. The genes are TRBV6-5 and TRBJ2-5; D uncertain. CDR3 length: 16 residues. Germline V gene lookup returns CDR1 MNHEY and CDR2 SVGAGI. Trimming pared 10 bases from V and 2 bases from J, leaving 23 bases between. CDR3 in DNA: TGTGCCACCCCCCGCCCCGGAGAAATTGGTCAAGAGACCCAGTACTTC. Its translation is CATPRPGEIGQETQYF.

This clonotype has only a few counts. The chain uses TRBV5-6 and TRBJ2-1; 8 positions agree with TRBD2. Germline assignment: CDR1 SGHDT and CDR2 YYEEEE. This CDR3 comprises 15 residues. The V segment lost 2 bases and the J segment 5 bases; nucleotides outside the gene matches: 6. CDR3 nucleotides: TGTGCCAGCAGCTTTTTTAGCGGGAATCACAATGAGCAGTTCTTC. Protein sequence: CASSFFSGNHNEQFF.

Of note for this clonotype: A much larger clone lies a single base off, so this may be a read error. The chain joins TRBV28 to TRBJ2-7; 8 bases are shared with TRBD1. Germline CDR1 reads MDHEN; CDR2 reads SYDVKM. V gave up 6 bases and J gave up 3 bases; unmatched junction bases: 13. This CDR3 has 16 residues. Written as DNA, the CDR3 is TGTGCCAGCAGCCCGACCGGGACAGGCTACTTCTACGAGCAGTACTTC. This codes for CASSPTGTGYFYEQYF. The whole variable domain, remainder taken from reference TRBV28 and TRBJ2-7, is DVKVTQSSRYLVKRTGEKVFLECVQDMDHENMFWYRQDPGLGLRLIYFSYDVKMKEKGDIPEGYSVSREKKERFSLILESASTNQTSMYLCASSPTGTGYFYEQYFGPGTRLTVT.

To note about this clonotype: This may be a read error: a much more frequent sequence differs by one nucleotide. This sequence joins TRBV6-5 and TRBJ2-1; D is ambiguous. CDR1 and CDR2 from the germline V gene are MNHEY and SVGAGI. CDR3 size: 11 residues. The CDR3 DNA follows: TGTGCCAGCAGGGAAGGGAATGACCAGTTCTTC. Amino acid sequence: CASREGNDQFF.

On this clonotype: Compared with germline, one end of the junction differs, possibly owing to a read error. The chain links TRBV19 to TRBJ2-4, with a tentative D call TRBD2 (5 bases). CDR1 and CDR2 (germline): LNHDA, SQIVND (reference sequence). The CDR3 extends over 16 amino acids. The chain's CDR3 is CVSSIALGLAKNIQYF. The CDR3 nucleotides read TGTGTCAGTAGTATAGCGCTAGGACTGGCCAAAAACATTCAGTACTTC.

This clonotype has a single count. A much larger clone lies one base from this, so it may be a read error. The chain is built from TRBV6-5 and TRBJ1-2, with TRBD1 as a possible D gene (5 bases). Trimming removed 8 bases from V and 8 bases from J, with 15 bases in between. The germline V gene encodes CDR1 MNHEY and CDR2 SVGAGI. The CDR3 loop spans 12 amino acids. CDR3 DNA: TGTGCCAGCGGGGACGGTTACGGAGGCTACACCTTC. Protein product: CASGDGYGGYTF.

The sample holds one count of this clonotype. The chain uses TRBV5-1 and TRBJ2-6, with D tentatively TRBD2 (5 bases). CDR1 and CDR2 from the germline V gene are SGHRS and YFSETQ. V was trimmed by 0 bases and J by 3 bases, leaving 16 bases between them. The CDR3 consists of 18 residues. The CDR3 DNA sequence: TGCGCCAGCAGCTTGGATAGAGGGTACGGGTTTGGGGCCAACGTCCTGACTTTC. Protein product: CASSLDRGYGFGANVLTF.

The chain employs TRBV12-5 and TRBJ2-2, with D perhaps matching TRBD2 (5 bases). Looked up from germline, CDR1 is LGHNT and CDR2 is FRNRAP. There are 15 residues in the CDR3. Trimming took 6 bases from V and 5 from J, leaving 16 bases between them. CDR3 coding DNA: TGTGCTAGTGGCCCGGACTGGGGAATGACCGGGGAGCTGTTTTTT. Translation gives CASGPDWGMTGELFF. The whole variable domain, remainder taken from reference TRBV12-5 and TRBJ2-2, is DARVTQTPRHKVTEMGQEVTMRCQPILGHNTVFWYRQTMMQGLELLAYFRNRAPLDDSGMPKDRFSAEMPDATLATLKIQPSEPRDSAVYFCASGPDWGMTGELFFGEGSRLTVL.

This clonotype was seen only a few times. This rearrangement joins TRBV12-3 or TRBV12-4 to TRBJ2-7; 10 bases match TRBD2. CDR3 length: 15 residues. V was pared by 6 bases and J by 2 bases, with 7 bases of the junction left unmatched. The CDR3 DNA reads TGTGCCAGCAGCTTTCGGACTAGCGGAACCTACGAGCAGTACTTC. The encoded protein is CASSFRTSGTYEQYF.

As to this clonotype: One end of the junction does not line up with germline, which may come from a read error. The rearrangement joins TRBV10-2 to TRBJ2-7, with D possibly being TRBD2 (6 bases). The length of the CDR3 is 14 residues. Germline V gene data show CDR1 as WSHSY and CDR2 as SAAADI. CDR3 sequence: CASREFGGSYEQYF. The CDR3 DNA reads TGCGCCAGCAGAGAGTTCGGGGGATCCTACGAGCAGTACTTC.

The chain has TRBV12-3 or TRBV12-4 and TRBJ2-5; 7 bases map to TRBD1. The CDR3 runs to 11 residues. After removal of 3 bases from V and 14 bases from J, the junction contained 6 bases not matched to a gene. The CDR3: CASSFRDSYYF. CDR3 bases: TGTGCCAGCAGTTTTCGGGACAGCTACTACTTC.

Remarks on this clonotype: A much bigger clone sits one base away, suggesting this may be a read error. V gene TRBV6-5 combines with J gene TRBJ1-5; a weak D match, TRBD1 (6 bases). Germline values: CDR1 MNHEY, CDR2 SVGAGI. Trimming left V 7 bases short and J 4 bases short, with 14 bases between. The CDR3 sequence is 14 residues long. The CDR3 loop reads CASNLSQGNQPQHF. In DNA, the CDR3 is TGTGCCAGCAACCTTTCACAGGGAAATCAGCCCCAGCATTTT.

J is TRBJ2-7 and V is TRBV28; D not certain. Germline V gene sequence: CDR1 MDHEN, CDR2 SYDVKM. This CDR3 comprises 13 residues. Trimming left V 4 bases short and J 1 base short, with 8 bases between. This CDR3 is CASSSEASYEQYF. The CDR3 DNA follows: TGTGCCAGCAGTTCTGAGGCTTCCTACGAGCAGTACTTC.